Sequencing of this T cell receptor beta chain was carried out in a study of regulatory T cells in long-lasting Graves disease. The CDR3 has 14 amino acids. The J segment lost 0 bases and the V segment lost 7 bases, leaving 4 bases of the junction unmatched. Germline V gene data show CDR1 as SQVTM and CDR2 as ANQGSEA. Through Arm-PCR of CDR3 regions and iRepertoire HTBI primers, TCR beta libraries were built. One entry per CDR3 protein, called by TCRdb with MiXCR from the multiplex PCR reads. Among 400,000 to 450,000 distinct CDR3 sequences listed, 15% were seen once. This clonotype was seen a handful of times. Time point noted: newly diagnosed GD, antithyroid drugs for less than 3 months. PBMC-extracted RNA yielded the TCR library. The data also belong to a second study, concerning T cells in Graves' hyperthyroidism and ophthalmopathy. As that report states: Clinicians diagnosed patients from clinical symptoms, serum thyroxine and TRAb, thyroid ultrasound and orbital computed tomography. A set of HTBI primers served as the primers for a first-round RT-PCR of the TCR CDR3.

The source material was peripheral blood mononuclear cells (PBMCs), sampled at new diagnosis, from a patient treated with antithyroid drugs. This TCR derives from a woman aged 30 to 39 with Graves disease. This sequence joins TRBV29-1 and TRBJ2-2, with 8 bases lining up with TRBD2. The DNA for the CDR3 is TGCAGCGCTATAGCGGGGCCGAACACCGGGGAGCTGTTTTTT. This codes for CSAIAGPNTGELFF.